These 4 T cell receptor beta chains were all obtained from the same sample, sequenced in a study of cytomegalovirus exposure and HLA in healthy donors. Vbeta (60) and Jbeta (13) primers were used in the PCR. Clones were read by immunoSEQ multiplex PCR, and TCRdb kept only the in-frame ones, dropping some. The top ten hold roughly a sixth of the sample, which has around 100,000 clones, 55% to 85% seen once. The sample was PBMCs. All receptors come from a woman younger than 30 in good health and CMV-seropositive.

The gene calls are TRBV25-1 and TRBJ2-5; D is perhaps TRBD1 (6 bases). Germline loops: CDR1 MGHDK, CDR2 SYGVNS. The CDR3 is 14 residues long. The V end lost 3 bases, the J end lost 3 bases, and 11 bases lay between the germline ends. CDR3 amino acids: CASSDQGPKETQYF. The DNA of the CDR3 is TGTGCCAGCAGTGACCAGGGGCCCAAAGAGACCCAGTACTTC.

The genes are TRBV7-2 and TRBJ1-3; D gene ambiguous. The CDR3 runs to 15 residues. The germline V gene has CDR1 SGHTA and CDR2 FQGNSA. Trimming removed 6 bases from V and 0 bases from J, with 12 bases in between. DNA of the CDR3: TGTGCCAGCAGACGGGTTCAGAACTCTGGAAACACCATATATTTT. Protein product: CASRRVQNSGNTIYF.

This clone was recorded a few times. The V call is TRBV5-4, the J call TRBJ2-7, with TRBD2 matching over 10 bases. The CDR3 length is 15 residues. The germline V gene has CDR1 SGHNT and CDR2 YYREEE (reference sequence). V shed 0 bases, J shed 6 bases, and the junction held 6 bases outside the gene matches. Here the CDR3 reads CASSLGAGGYGEQYF. CDR3 DNA sequence: TGTGCCAGCAGCTTGGGAGCGGGAGGGTACGGCGAGCAGTACTTC. The full variable domain, in which reference TRBV5-4 and TRBJ2-7 provide the parts outside the CDR3, is ETGVTQSPTHLIKTRGQQVTLRCSSQSGHNTVSWYQQALGQGPQFIFQYYREEENGRGNFPPRFSGLQFPNYSSELNVNALELDDSALYLCASSLGAGGYGEQYFGPGTRLTVT.

Note on this clone: Other nucleotide sequences in the sample specify the same CDR3. CDR3 nucleotides: TGTGCCAGCAGCTCCCACGGCGGGAACACCGGGGAGCTGTTTTTT. It encodes CASSSHGGNTGELFF. V is TRBV5-4 and J is TRBJ2-2, with D unresolved. The CDR3 sequence is 15 residues long. The ends were cut back, 3 bases at V and 1 base at J, with 10 bases in the middle. CDR1 and CDR2 (germline): SGHNT, YYREEE (reference sequence).